This T cell receptor beta chain was recovered during a study of T cell responses to AZD1222 COVID-19 vaccine. Study conclusions and caveats: The donor group comprised mostly white British people and more females; the analysis possibly underestimated clonal diversity. The study reported that nearly half of spike-specific TCRs target unmutated variant regions.

A note on this clone: Its specificity is unknown.

Germline CDR1 is LGHDT and CDR2 is YNNKEL (reference sequence). The CDR3 consists of 15 residues. V shed 4 bases, J shed 8 bases, and the junction held 11 bases outside the gene matches. Some clones are missing from TCRdb's copy, which holds only in-frame ones; the method was immunoSEQ multiplex PCR. The repertoire holds some 100,000 clones, about 89% seen once, with 15% to 20% in the top ten. The TCR originated in an adult in good health. The material sequenced was peripheral blood, taken on day 0 of AZD1222 vaccination. This sequence joins TRBV3-1 (or the pseudogene TRBV3-2) and TRBJ2-1; 7 nucleotides align to TRBD2. The CDR3 coding sequence is TGTGCCAGCAGCCGGGTGGGAGGGCCGATTTATGAGCAGTTCTTC. Residues: CASSRVGGPIYEQFF.